A selection of T cell receptor beta chains follows, all from one sample in a study of radiotherapy plus CTLA-4 blockade in lung cancer. TCRdb keeps only in-frame clones here, not all; method: immunoSEQ multiplex PCR. The sample has 84,000 or so clones, about 80% seen once. The source material was peripheral blood, sampled from a patient treated with radiotherapy plus ipilimumab. The receptors originated from a human donor with non-small cell lung cancer that progressed on radiotherapy plus ipilimumab. Each CDR3 is given with its conserved first and last residue. The D gene is left open where the match is weak. Part of the rows lack a size; the others show once, few, many or a class for expanded clones.

v_gene	abundance	d_gene	j_gene	CDR3nt	CDR3aa
TRBV6-6	-	-	TRBJ1-1	TGTGCCAGCAGTTCTGCAGAGATGAACACTGAAGCTTTCTTT	CASSSAEMNTEAFF
TRBV7-6	few	-	TRBJ1-1	TGTGCCAGCAGCTTGGCCCCCCCCGGGATGAACACTGAAGCTTTCTTT	CASSLAPPGMNTEAFF
TRBV4-2	few	-	TRBJ1-1	TGTGCCAGCAGCCCTGCCGGGGACTGGAACACTGAAGCTTTCTTT	CASSPAGDWNTEAFF
TRBV6-5	-	TRBD1	TRBJ1-2	TGTGCCAGCAGCCCCCCGGGACAGGGTAACTATGGCTACACCTTC	CASSPPGQGNYGYTF
TRBV18	-	TRBD1	TRBJ1-1	TGTGCCAGCTCACCAACTACAGGGGGCACTGAAGCTTTCTTT	CASSPTTGGTEAFF
TRBV19	-	-	TRBJ2-5	TGTGCCAGTAGTATCGGAAACAAATTACAAGAGACCCAGTACTTC	CASSIGNKLQETQYF
TRBV5-1	-	-	TRBJ1-3	TGCGCCAGCAGCTTAACCAGGAGCTCTGGAAACACCATATATTTT	CASSLTRSSGNTIYF
TRBV11-2	-	-	TRBJ1-2	TGTGCCAGCTCCTTAGGGGAACGAGGGGGGCACTATGGCTACACCTTC	CASSLGERGGHYGYTF
TRBV15	-	-	TRBJ2-5	TGTGCCACCAGGGTCAGGGAACAAGAGACCCAGTACTTC	CATRVREQETQYF
TRBV29-1	-	-	TRBJ1-3	TGCAGCGTCACAAGGGGCAGACTTCCCAGCTCTGGAAACACCATATATTTT	CSVTRGRLPSSGNTIYF
TRBV7-9	few	TRBD1	TRBJ1-6	TGTGCCAGCAGCCCGGAGACAGGGGGTAATTCACCCCTCCACTTT	CASSPETGGNSPLHF
TRBV13	few	TRBD1	TRBJ1-2	TGTGCCAGCAGCTTGGACAGGGTACCCTTCTATGGCTACACCTTC	CASSLDRVPFYGYTF
TRBV29-1	-	-	TRBJ1-1	TGCAGCGCCCAAGGGGGAAGGGAGAACACTGAAGCTTTCTTT	CSAQGGRENTEAFF
TRBV5-1	-	-	TRBJ2-2	TGCGCCAGCAGCTTCCAACCGAGTACGAACACCGGGGAGCTGTTTTTT	CASSFQPSTNTGELFF
TRBV12-5	-	TRBD2	TRBJ2-2	TGTGCCAGCGGGAGCCCGAACACCGGGGAGCTGTTTTTT	CASGSPNTGELFF
TRBV4-3	-	TRBD2	TRBJ2-5	TGCGCCAGCAGCCAAGATCGAAAGCGGGGGCAAGAGACCCAGTACTTC	CASSQDRKRGQETQYF
TRBV6-5	-	-	TRBJ1-2	TGTGCCAGCATGGGAGGAAGTGGCTACACCTTC	CASMGGSGYTF
TRBV27	-	-	TRBJ1-2	TGTGCCAGCAGACAGGGTCCCTATGGCTACACCTTC	CASRQGPYGYTF
TRBV28	-	-	TRBJ1-2	TGTGCCAGTTTCACTCCAGGGGATGGCTACACCTTC	CASFTPGDGYTF
TRBV7-2	once	-	TRBJ1-2	TGTGCCAGCAGCTTAGACGCAGGGGCGTCTAGGTATGGCTACACCTTC	CASSLDAGASRYGYTF
TRBV19	-	-	TRBJ1-4	TGTGCCAGTAGTATAGCCGGGGCGAGAGACGAAAAACTGTTTTTT	CASSIAGARDEKLFF
TRBV28	-	TRBD2	TRBJ2-7	TGTGCCAGCAGTTTGAGAGCGGGGGGGCAGTACGAGCAGTACTTC	CASSLRAGGQYEQYF
TRBV29-1	once	-	TRBJ2-3	TGCAGCGCCCTCCGGGGAGGGGGCTCTCCGGATACGCAGTATTTT	CSALRGGGSPDTQYF
TRBV6-1	-	-	TRBJ2-1	TGTGCCAGCAGTAGACAGGACAATGAGCAGTTCTTC	CASSRQDNEQFF